This passage covers 13 T cell receptor beta chains from one sample sequenced in a study of cytomegalovirus exposure and HLA in healthy donors. Primers included in the PCR were 60 Vbeta and 13 Jbeta primers. Measured with immunoSEQ multiplex PCR; TCRdb has only the in-frame clones, and not every one. This table has some 190,000 clones, 70% to 80% appearing once. Sequences were obtained from PBMCs. The receptors stem from a woman aged 25-40 years in good health and CMV-seropositive.

The chain has TRBV6-1 and TRBJ2-7, with TRBD1 matching over 7 bases. This CDR3 comprises 14 residues. The V and J ends lost 5 bases and 3 bases, in that order; junction bases with no gene match: 7. Germline values: CDR1 MNHNS, CDR2 SASEGT. The CDR3 here is CASSPTGQNYEQYF. The CDR3 nucleotides read TGTGCCAGCAGTCCCACGGGACAGAACTACGAGCAGTACTTC.

The genes are TRBV7-9 and TRBJ2-2; a possible D gene is TRBD2 (5 bases). Germline CDR1 and CDR2: SEHNR and FQNEAQ (reference sequence). Trimming stripped 5 bases from V and 4 bases from J, with 11 bases between. This CDR3 contains 14 residues. The CDR3 DNA follows: TGTGCCAGCAGCCCCGGACTTCTCACCGGGGAGCTGTTTTTT. Encoded protein: CASSPGLLTGELFF.

The genes are TRBV13 and TRBJ2-3; 7 nucleotides agree with TRBD1. The junction had 12 bases not matched to a gene; V was cut back by 5 bases and J by 1 base. Germline V gene lookup returns CDR1 PRHDT and CDR2 FYEKMQ (reference sequence). The CDR3 extends over 17 amino acids. Written as DNA, the CDR3 is TGTGCCAGCAGCCCGAGGGGGACAGCGGTTCGCACAGATACGCAGTATTTT. The encoded protein is CASSPRGTAVRTDTQYF.

V usage is TRBV11-3 and J usage is TRBJ2-7; TRBD1 is a possible D gene (5 bases). Germline V gene lookup returns CDR1 SGHNT and CDR2 YENEEA. The CDR3 is 14 amino acids. V shed 4 bases and J shed 2 bases, with 12 bases lying between them. The CDR3 bases are TGTGCCAGCAGCTCACCGACAGCTACCTACGAGCAGTACTTC. It encodes CASSSPTATYEQYF.

This sequence joins TRBV6-6 and TRBJ2-7; TRBD2 aligns across 8 bases. The CDR3 runs to 15 residues. CDR1 and CDR2 from the germline V gene are MNHNY and SVGAGI (reference sequence). The V gene end was trimmed by 5 bases and the J gene end by 0 bases; junction bases not matched to a gene: 6. The CDR3 nucleotides read TGTGCCAGCAGTGCCGGACTAGCCCTCTCCTACGAGCAGTACTTC. It encodes CASSAGLALSYEQYF.

The J gene is TRBJ1-2, the V gene TRBV5-8, with D possibly TRBD1 on 6 matching bases. The germline gives CDR1 SGHTS, CDR2 YDEGEE. Trimming removed 0 bases at V and 1 base at J, with 10 bases between. This CDR3 comprises 15 residues. The CDR3 spells CASSLVGRGNYGYTF. CDR3 nucleotide sequence: TGTGCCAGCAGCTTGGTCGGCAGGGGTAACTATGGCTACACCTTC. Full variable domain (remainder filled in from reference TRBV5-8 and TRBJ1-2): EAGVTQSPTHLIKTRGQQATLRCSPISGHTSVYWYQQALGLGLQFLLWYDEGEERNRGNFPPRFSGRQFPNYSSELNVNALELEDSALYLCASSLVGRGNYGYTFGSGTRLTVV.

The chain recombines TRBV7-9 with TRBJ2-1; 10 positions match TRBD1. CDR3 length: 19 residues. Per the germline V gene, CDR1 is SEHNR and CDR2 is FQNEAQ (reference sequence). J gave up 2 bases and V 3 bases, and 13 bases lay outside the gene matches. CDR3 nucleotides: TGTGCCAGCAGCTTTGGTATTAGCCGGGACAGGGGTACCTACAATGAGCAGTTCTTC. It is translated as CASSFGISRDRGTYNEQFF.

The chain carries TRBV30 and TRBJ2-7; 10 bases fit TRBD2. The CDR3 runs 15 residues. The V and J ends lost 3 bases and 0 bases, in that order; junction bases with no gene match: 5. Germline V gene lookup returns CDR1 GTSNPN and CDR2 SVGIG (reference sequence). The CDR3 DNA is TGTGCCTGGAGGTCGGGACTAGCGAGCTCCTACGAGCAGTACTTC. Encoded protein: CAWRSGLASSYEQYF.

The CDR3 sequence is CASSWDLAVNTGELFF. CDR3 bases: TGCGCCAGCAGCTGGGACCTAGCGGTGAACACCGGGGAGCTGTTTTTT. The V and J genes are TRBV5-1 and TRBJ2-2; TRBD2 agrees at 7 bases. This CDR3 has 16 residues. The V and J ends lost 3 bases and 1 base, in that order; junction bases with no gene match: 6. Germline CDR1 and CDR2: SGHRS and YFSETQ.

The chain has TRBV25-1 and TRBJ1-2; D is ambiguous. The V and J ends lost 0 bases and 3 bases respectively, with 8 bases between them. The length of the CDR3 is 14 residues. In germline, CDR1 is MGHDK, CDR2 SYGVNS. The chain's CDR3 is CASSEYATDYGYTF. In nucleotides, the CDR3 is TGTGCCAGCAGTGAATACGCCACGGACTATGGCTACACCTTC.

This sequence joins TRBV19 and TRBJ1-3; 10 bases map to TRBD1. The CDR3 totals 14 residues. V was pared by 8 bases and J by 0 bases, with 1 base of the junction left unmatched. Germline-derived CDR1 and CDR2 are LNHDA and SQIVND (reference sequence). CDR3 DNA sequence: TGTGCCAGTGGGGACAGGGGCTCTGGAAACACCATATATTTT. This encodes CASGDRGSGNTIYF.

Only a few counts were recorded for this clone. The gene calls are TRBV29-1 and TRBJ1-1; possibly TRBD1 for D (5 bases). V dropped 4 bases and J dropped 5 bases, with 11 bases sitting between them. The CDR3 is made up of 12 amino acids. Germline lookup yields CDR1 SQVTM and CDR2 ANQGSEA. The CDR3 sequence is CSVVSGLTEAFF. The CDR3 bases are TGCAGCGTTGTTTCAGGGCTAACTGAAGCTTTCTTT.

This chain links TRBV7-8 with TRBJ2-7; 8 bases are shared with TRBD2. The CDR3 totals 14 residues. The germline CDR1 and CDR2 sequences are SGHVS and FQNEAQ. The CDR3 coding sequence is TGTGCTTGTCGGCGGGGGGCTGAAGAGGACGAGCAGTACTTC. Translated, it gives CACRRGAEEDEQYF. Filled out from reference TRBV7-8 and TRBJ2-7, the complete variable domain reads GAGVSQSPRYKVAKRGQDVALRCDPISGHVSLFWYQQALGQGPEFLTYFQNEAQLDKSGLPSDRFFAERPEGSVSTLKIQRTQQEDSAVYLCACRRGAEEDEQYFGPGTRLTVT.